This T cell receptor beta chain emerged from a study of blood T cell repertoires in COVID-19. Study context: Acute and convalescent COVID-19 samples came from the United States, Italy and Spain. The analysed material was cDNA or gDNA that came from T cells, B-cell-depleted T cells, or PBMCs.

With 4 bases removed from V and 2 bases from J, the gap between germline ends came to 11 bases. Germline lookup yields CDR1 SGHTA and CDR2 FQGTGA. The CDR3 extends over 14 amino acids. Sequenced by immunoSEQ multiplex PCR; TCRdb stores in-frame clones only, minus some. The sample records 70,000 to 95,000 clones, approximately 80% being singletons. The sample consisted of peripheral blood. The TCR originated in a human donor in a cohort sampled during active COVID-19. The chain employs TRBV7-3 and TRBJ2-5; maybe TRBD2 (5 bases). The CDR3 reads CASSSSREQETQYF. For the CDR3, the DNA is TGTGCCAGCAGCTCAAGCCGGGAACAAGAGACCCAGTACTTC.